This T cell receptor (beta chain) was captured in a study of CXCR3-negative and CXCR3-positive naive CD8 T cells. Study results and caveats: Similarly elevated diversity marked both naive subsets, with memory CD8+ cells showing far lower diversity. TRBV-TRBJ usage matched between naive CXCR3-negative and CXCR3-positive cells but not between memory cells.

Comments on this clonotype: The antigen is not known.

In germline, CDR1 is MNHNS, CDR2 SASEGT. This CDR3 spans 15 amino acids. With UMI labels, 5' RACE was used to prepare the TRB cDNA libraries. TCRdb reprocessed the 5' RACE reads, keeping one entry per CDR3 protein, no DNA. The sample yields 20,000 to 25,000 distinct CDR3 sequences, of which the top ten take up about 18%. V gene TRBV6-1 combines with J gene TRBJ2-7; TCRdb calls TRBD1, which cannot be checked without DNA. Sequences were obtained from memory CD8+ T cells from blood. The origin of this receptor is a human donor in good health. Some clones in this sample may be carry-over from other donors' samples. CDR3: CASSESGDSIYEQYF.